These T cell receptor beta chains were read from a single sample in a study of CD8+CD57+ T cells in acquired aplastic anemia. MiXCR, run by TCRdb on the reads, gives a single entry per CDR3 protein. Of 150,000 to 200,000 distinct CDR3 sequences in the sample, 35% to 55% are singletons; the top ten hold 1.1%. The sequenced material came from sorted CD4+, CD8+, or CD8+CD57+ T cells (not recorded which) from PBMCs. These receptors came from a human donor in good health. Both conserved end residues are part of each CDR3. The D gene is left open where the match is weak. Size is omitted from some rows. Given values are once, few, many or a class for expanded clones.

CDR3nt: TGTGCCAGCAGCGTAGGCACAGGGGATCTGATCGTGGGAAACACCATATATTTT
CDR3aa: CASSVGTGDLIVGNTIYF
abundance: many
d_gene: TRBD1
j_gene: TRBJ1-3
v_gene: TRBV9

CDR3nt: TGTGCCGGCCGAACCCAGGGTGGTGAGCAGTACTTC
CDR3aa: CAGRTQGGEQYF
abundance: NA
d_gene: NA
j_gene: TRBJ2-7
v_gene: TRBV7-9

CDR3nt: TGTGCCACCAGCTTACAACAGGGCCCCGAGACCCAGTACTTC
CDR3aa: CATSLQQGPETQYF
abundance: NA
d_gene: NA
j_gene: TRBJ2-5
v_gene: TRBV15

CDR3nt: TGTGCCAGTAGTCCCGAGGGGAGGGGGCAACATCAGCCCCAGCATTTT
CDR3aa: CASSPEGRGQHQPQHF
abundance: NA
d_gene: TRBD1
j_gene: TRBJ1-5
v_gene: TRBV19

CDR3nt: TGTGCCAGCAGCTACGGGAAAAACTACGAGCAGTACTTC
CDR3aa: CASSYGKNYEQYF
abundance: few
d_gene: NA
j_gene: TRBJ2-7
v_gene: TRBV3-1

CDR3nt: TGTGCCAGTAGTATCAGCGGGAGCCCCTACAATGAGCAGTTCTTC
CDR3aa: CASSISGSPYNEQFF
abundance: NA
d_gene: TRBD2
j_gene: TRBJ2-1
v_gene: TRBV24-1

CDR3nt: TGTGCCAGCAGTCCGGGACAGGGGTTCCTCTACGAGCAGTACTTC
CDR3aa: CASSPGQGFLYEQYF
abundance: many
d_gene: TRBD1
j_gene: TRBJ2-7
v_gene: TRBV12-3/TRBV12-4

CDR3nt: TGTGCCAGCAGCCATACCGCACCGGGCGAGCAGTACTTC
CDR3aa: CASSHTAPGEQYF
abundance: many
d_gene: NA
j_gene: TRBJ2-7
v_gene: TRBV14

CDR3nt: TGTGCCACCAGCAGAAGCATGGGGTCCTATAATTCACCCCTCCACTTT
CDR3aa: CATSRSMGSYNSPLHF
abundance: many
d_gene: NA
j_gene: TRBJ1-6
v_gene: TRBV15

CDR3nt: TGTGCCAGCAGCCAGGGGGGGTACGAGCAGTACTTC
CDR3aa: CASSQGGYEQYF
abundance: NA
d_gene: NA
j_gene: TRBJ2-7
v_gene: TRBV7-9

CDR3nt: TGTGCCAGCAGTAGGGTAGCGGTTTCGGAAGCTTTCTTT
CDR3aa: CASSRVAVSEAFF
abundance: NA
d_gene: NA
j_gene: TRBJ1-1
v_gene: TRBV12-3/TRBV12-4

CDR3nt: TGTGCCTGGAGTGTACCGACTACTAGGACCGGGGAGCTGTTTTTT
CDR3aa: CAWSVPTTRTGELFF
abundance: NA
d_gene: NA
j_gene: TRBJ2-2
v_gene: TRBV30

CDR3nt: TGTGCCATCAGTGGGACAGGGGGCACCCCTAGCACAGATACGCAGTATTTT
CDR3aa: CAISGTGGTPSTDTQYF
abundance: NA
d_gene: TRBD1
j_gene: TRBJ2-3
v_gene: TRBV10-3

CDR3nt: TGTGCCATCAGCACCGACAGGTACGATGAAGCTTTCTTT
CDR3aa: CAISTDRYDEAFF
abundance: NA
d_gene: NA
j_gene: TRBJ1-1
v_gene: TRBV10-3

CDR3nt: TGTGCCAGAAACGGAGACAATGAGCAGTTCTTC
CDR3aa: CARNGDNEQFF
abundance: few
d_gene: NA
j_gene: TRBJ2-1
v_gene: TRBV2

CDR3nt: TGTGCCAGCAGTTTAAATATTGGGCCAACCTACGAGCAGTACTTC
CDR3aa: CASSLNIGPTYEQYF
abundance: once
d_gene: NA
j_gene: TRBJ2-7
v_gene: TRBV2

CDR3nt: TGCAGCGTCCCAGGGGCCTACGAGCAGTACTTC
CDR3aa: CSVPGAYEQYF
abundance: NA
d_gene: NA
j_gene: TRBJ2-7
v_gene: TRBV29-1

CDR3nt: TGTGCCAGCAGCTCGACTAGGGGAGTAATCCATGAGCAGTTCTTC
CDR3aa: CASSSTRGVIHEQFF
abundance: many
d_gene: NA
j_gene: TRBJ2-1
v_gene: TRBV5-4

CDR3nt: TGCAGTGCTCTAAGGGACACTGAAGCTTTCTTT
CDR3aa: CSALRDTEAFF
abundance: NA
d_gene: NA
j_gene: TRBJ1-1
v_gene: TRBV20-1

CDR3nt: TGTGCCAGCAGTCCGGACGGGACAGGGAGTCAAAAACTGTTTTTT
CDR3aa: CASSPDGTGSQKLFF
abundance: NA
d_gene: TRBD1
j_gene: TRBJ1-4
v_gene: TRBV12-3/TRBV12-4

CDR3nt: TGTGCCAGCTCACCACCGGGCAGGGTAGGCAATCAGCCCCAGCATTTT
CDR3aa: CASSPPGRVGNQPQHF
abundance: NA
d_gene: NA
j_gene: TRBJ1-5
v_gene: TRBV18

CDR3nt: TGCAGTTACTCGGTGAACACTGAAGCTTTCTTT
CDR3aa: CSYSVNTEAFF
abundance: NA
d_gene: NA
j_gene: TRBJ1-1
v_gene: TRBV29-1

CDR3nt: TGTGCCATTCGGGACAGTTCTCACTACGAGCAGTACTTC
CDR3aa: CAIRDSSHYEQYF
abundance: NA
d_gene: TRBD1
j_gene: TRBJ2-7
v_gene: TRBV6-1

CDR3nt: TGTGCCAGCAGCCCCAGCCCAGAGCCAAATCAGCCCCAGCATTTT
CDR3aa: CASSPSPEPNQPQHF
abundance: NA
d_gene: NA
j_gene: TRBJ1-5
v_gene: TRBV9

CDR3nt: TGTGCCACCAGTGATCTTACAGGGGCCCAAGAGACCCAGTACTTC
CDR3aa: CATSDLTGAQETQYF
abundance: few
d_gene: TRBD1
j_gene: TRBJ2-5
v_gene: TRBV24-1

CDR3nt: TGCAGCGCCACTAGCGGGAGCTACGAGCAGTACTTC
CDR3aa: CSATSGSYEQYF
abundance: NA
d_gene: TRBD2
j_gene: TRBJ2-7
v_gene: TRBV29-1

CDR3nt: TGTGCCAGCAGCTCGGGATTGTACGAGCAGTACTTC
CDR3aa: CASSSGLYEQYF
abundance: many
d_gene: NA
j_gene: TRBJ2-7
v_gene: TRBV7-3

CDR3nt: TGTGCCAGCAGCAGGACGGTCCGCACAGATACGCAGTATTTT
CDR3aa: CASSRTVRTDTQYF
abundance: many
d_gene: NA
j_gene: TRBJ2-3
v_gene: TRBV6-5

CDR3nt: TGTGCCATCGGGGAGGGCGGGGCGAATAATTCACCCCTCCACTTT
CDR3aa: CAIGEGGANNSPLHF
abundance: once
d_gene: NA
j_gene: TRBJ1-6
v_gene: TRBV10-3

CDR3nt: TGCGCCAGCAGGCAACCAGGGGGGGTCTCCTACGAGCAGTACTTC
CDR3aa: CASRQPGGVSYEQYF
abundance: NA
d_gene: NA
j_gene: TRBJ2-7
v_gene: TRBV10-1

CDR3nt: TGCAGTGCTAGTGGGGACACGGGGACCTACGAGCAGTACTTC
CDR3aa: CSASGDTGTYEQYF
abundance: NA
d_gene: NA
j_gene: TRBJ2-7
v_gene: TRBV20-1

CDR3nt: TGCAGCGTTGAGGCGAACACTGAAGCTTTCTTT
CDR3aa: CSVEANTEAFF
abundance: few
d_gene: NA
j_gene: TRBJ1-1
v_gene: TRBV29-1

CDR3nt: TGTGCTAGTGCCTCCGGTGGGTACGAGCAGTACTTC
CDR3aa: CASASGGYEQYF
abundance: few
d_gene: NA
j_gene: TRBJ2-7
v_gene: TRBV12-5

CDR3nt: TGTGCCAGCGGGACGGAGAATCCCTACGAGCAGTACTTC
CDR3aa: CASGTENPYEQYF
abundance: NA
d_gene: NA
j_gene: TRBJ2-7
v_gene: TRBV11-2

CDR3nt: TGCGCCATCAGTGAGTCGTTTAGCGGGTCCCAAGAGACCCAGTACTTC
CDR3aa: CAISESFSGSQETQYF
abundance: NA
d_gene: TRBD2
j_gene: TRBJ2-5
v_gene: TRBV10-3

CDR3nt: TGTGCCAGCAGAGGGCCGACAGGGAACTATGGCTACACCTTC
CDR3aa: CASRGPTGNYGYTF
abundance: NA
d_gene: TRBD1
j_gene: TRBJ1-2
v_gene: TRBV25-1

CDR3nt: TGTGCTAGTGGCCGGGGGGCCCTGGAGACCCAGTACTTC
CDR3aa: CASGRGALETQYF
abundance: NA
d_gene: NA
j_gene: TRBJ2-5
v_gene: TRBV12-5

CDR3nt: TGTGCCATCAGTGACCCACAGCGGGGGGGGGAGCAGTACTTC
CDR3aa: CAISDPQRGGEQYF
abundance: NA
d_gene: TRBD2
j_gene: TRBJ2-7
v_gene: TRBV10-3

CDR3nt: TGTGCCAGCAGACAGGGGATGACTGAAGCTTTCTTT
CDR3aa: CASRQGMTEAFF
abundance: many
d_gene: TRBD1
j_gene: TRBJ1-1
v_gene: TRBV12-3/TRBV12-4

CDR3nt: TGTGCCAGCAGCTTAGGTGGCGAGGACACCGGGGAGCTGTTTTTT
CDR3aa: CASSLGGEDTGELFF
abundance: NA
d_gene: NA
j_gene: TRBJ2-2
v_gene: TRBV7-9

CDR3nt: TGCAGTGCTAGAGACGGGAGGACTGAAGCTTTCTTT
CDR3aa: CSARDGRTEAFF
abundance: once
d_gene: NA
j_gene: TRBJ1-1
v_gene: TRBV20-1

CDR3nt: TGCAGTGCTCGTATGAGGGGTGGCTACACCTTC
CDR3aa: CSARMRGGYTF
abundance: NA
d_gene: NA
j_gene: TRBJ1-2
v_gene: TRBV20-1

CDR3nt: TGTGCCAGCAGTCACCGGGACAGGGTCGGAGGCTACACCTTC
CDR3aa: CASSHRDRVGGYTF
abundance: few
d_gene: TRBD1
j_gene: TRBJ1-2
v_gene: TRBV12-3/TRBV12-4

CDR3nt: TGTGCCAGCAGGGGGGACAGGGTGCGACTGTTTTTT
CDR3aa: CASRGDRVRLFF
abundance: NA
d_gene: TRBD1
j_gene: TRBJ1-4
v_gene: TRBV2

CDR3nt: TGCAGTGCTAGAGATGGGGGCAGAGGGGCCAACGAGCAGTACTTC
CDR3aa: CSARDGGRGANEQYF
abundance: NA
d_gene: NA
j_gene: TRBJ2-7
v_gene: TRBV20-1

CDR3nt: TGCAGCGTTGATCGGGGGACCTTTAACTATGGCTACACCTTC
CDR3aa: CSVDRGTFNYGYTF
abundance: once
d_gene: NA
j_gene: TRBJ1-2
v_gene: TRBV29-1

CDR3nt: TGTGCCAGCAATTTCCCACTTAATGAAAAACTGTTTTTT
CDR3aa: CASNFPLNEKLFF
abundance: many
d_gene: NA
j_gene: TRBJ1-4
v_gene: TRBV2